This entry describes one T cell receptor (beta chain). A much larger clone sits a single nucleotide away, making a read error possible. This sample is part of a study of neurological immune-mediated disorders. TCRdb reanalysed the 5' RACE reads using MiXCR and keeps one entry per CDR3 protein. This table has approximately 49,000 distinct CDR3 sequences, 9% to 10% appearing once. The time point denotes: longitudinal time-point 1 (baseline). V was trimmed by 2 bases and J by 6 bases, leaving 10 bases between them. The germline V gene encodes CDR1 LGHDT and CDR2 YNNKEL (reference sequence). The CDR3 extends over 13 amino acids.

The V gene is TRBV3-1, the J gene TRBJ1-1; the D gene is possibly TRBD1 (5 bases). The receptor was isolated from a woman aged 40 to 49 in good health. Input material: PBMCs. This CDR3 is CASSQKGAAEAFF. DNA for the CDR3: TGTGCCAGCAGCCAAAAAGGGGCAGCTGAAGCTTTCTTT.